This T cell receptor beta chain was retrieved from a study of blood T cells in healthy people across ages. Overall study results and limits: Across the age range, TCR beta diversity per million T cells fell in a roughly linear way. It was the long-lived donors that had more naive CD4+ cells and higher diversity than aged donors.

Then a second PCR, running about 7 to 11 cycles, was carried out with a sample-barcoded 5' primer and a J-beta primer mix. TCRdb called the 5' RACE reads again in MiXCR, with one record for every CDR3 protein. Of 550,000 to 650,000 distinct CDR3 sequences detected, about 30% appear once; the ten largest clones hold about a sixth. The V gene's germline CDR1 is SGHTA and CDR2 FQGTGA. The CDR3 length is 15 residues. The germline V and J ends were trimmed by 2 bases and 3 bases, with 10 bases remaining between them. Total RNA amounts of at least 6 micrograms were extracted per sample. This clonotype has more than one count but fewer than ten. The antigen is unknown.

Sequenced material: blood. The sequence was obtained from a woman aged 80 or over in good health. This chain joins TRBV7-3 and TRBJ2-2; D is uncertain. The CDR3 region is CASSLLEGYTGELFF. CDR3 coding DNA: TGTGCCAGCAGCTTATTAGAAGGGTACACCGGGGAGCTGTTTTTT.